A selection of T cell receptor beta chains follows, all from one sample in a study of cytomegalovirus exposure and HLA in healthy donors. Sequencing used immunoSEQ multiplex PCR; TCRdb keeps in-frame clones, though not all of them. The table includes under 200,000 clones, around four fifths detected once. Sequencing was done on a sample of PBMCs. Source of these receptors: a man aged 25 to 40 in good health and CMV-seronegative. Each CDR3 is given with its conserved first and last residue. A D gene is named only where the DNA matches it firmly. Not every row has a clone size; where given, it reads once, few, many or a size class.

CDR3 protein: CASSVSRDTQYF
CDR3 DNA: TGTGCCAGCAGTGTTAGTCGAGATACGCAGTATTTT
J gene: TRBJ2-3
D gene: -
clone size: -
V gene: TRBV25-1

CDR3 protein: CASSTTGPATNEKLFF
CDR3 DNA: TGTGCCAGTAGTACCACAGGCCCCGCAACTAATGAAAAACTGTTTTTT
J gene: TRBJ1-4
D gene: -
clone size: -
V gene: TRBV19

CDR3 protein: CAWMAPSKQLFF
CDR3 DNA: TGTGCCTGGATGGCCCCGTCAAAACAACTGTTTTTT
J gene: TRBJ1-4
D gene: -
clone size: -
V gene: TRBV30

CDR3 protein: CASSPGLAGERSYEQYF
CDR3 DNA: TGTGCCAGCAGCCCCGGACTAGCGGGGGAGAGATCCTACGAGCAGTACTTC
J gene: TRBJ2-7
D gene: TRBD2
clone size: -
V gene: TRBV13

CDR3 protein: CASSLSVSYEQYF
CDR3 DNA: TGTGCCAGCAGCTTATCCGTCTCCTACGAGCAGTACTTC
J gene: TRBJ2-7
D gene: -
clone size: few
V gene: TRBV7-9

CDR3 protein: CASSLASGGANEQFF
CDR3 DNA: TGTGCCAGCAGCTTGGCTAGCGGGGGGGCAAATGAGCAGTTCTTC
J gene: TRBJ2-1
D gene: TRBD2
clone size: -
V gene: TRBV5-4

CDR3 protein: CSSSFGTDGNTIYF
CDR3 DNA: TGTTCCAGCAGCTTTGGAACAGACGGAAACACCATATATTTT
J gene: TRBJ1-3
D gene: -
clone size: few
V gene: TRBV7-9

CDR3 protein: CASSMAGQETQYF
CDR3 DNA: TGTGCCAGTAGTATGGCAGGACAAGAGACCCAGTACTTC
J gene: TRBJ2-5
D gene: -
clone size: -
V gene: TRBV19

CDR3 protein: CASSLAEGVGTQYF
CDR3 DNA: TGCGCCAGCAGCTTGGCCGAGGGGGTGGGTACGCAGTATTTT
J gene: TRBJ2-3
D gene: -
clone size: -
V gene: TRBV5-1

CDR3 protein: CAISETGSTGELFF
CDR3 DNA: TGTGCCATCAGTGAGACAGGGTCTACCGGGGAGCTGTTTTTT
J gene: TRBJ2-2
D gene: -
clone size: -
V gene: TRBV10-3